The sequence of this TCR beta chain was determined in a study of regulatory T cells in long-lasting Graves disease. The wider study: New Graves' disease cases had less than 3 months of antithyroid drugs.

CDR3-region Arm-PCR and iRepertoire HTBI primers produced the TCR beta libraries. TCRdb re-called the multiplex PCR reads through MiXCR, storing one row per CDR3 protein. In the table there are more than 300,000 distinct CDR3 sequences, about an eighth of which are singletons. This clonotype has a count of ten or more. Its antigen remains unknown. Time point described: newly diagnosed GD, antithyroid drugs for less than 3 months. The TCR library used RNA extracted from PBMCs. The CDR3 sequence is 13 residues long. V shed 7 bases and J shed 2 bases, with 9 bases lying between them. Per the germline V gene, CDR1 is MNHEY and CDR2 is SMNVEV (reference sequence). Study results and caveats: Because few samples were included, accuracy may have been lower. New patients shared roughly 980 public clonotypes, fewer than the 2,741 shared by persistent patients.

This sample was shared with a second study, whose subject was T cells in Graves' hyperthyroidism and ophthalmopathy. From that paper: Graves' hyperthyroidism was deemed stable given no ophthalmopathy progression within 18 months.

The genes are TRBV27 and TRBJ2-4; D is undetermined. This TCR derives from a woman under 30 with Graves disease. Material: peripheral blood mononuclear cells (PBMCs), obtained at new diagnosis, from a patient treated with antithyroid drugs. The CDR3 sequence: CASKGKTKNIQYF. CDR3 bases: TGTGCCAGCAAAGGCAAAACCAAAAACATTCAGTACTTC.